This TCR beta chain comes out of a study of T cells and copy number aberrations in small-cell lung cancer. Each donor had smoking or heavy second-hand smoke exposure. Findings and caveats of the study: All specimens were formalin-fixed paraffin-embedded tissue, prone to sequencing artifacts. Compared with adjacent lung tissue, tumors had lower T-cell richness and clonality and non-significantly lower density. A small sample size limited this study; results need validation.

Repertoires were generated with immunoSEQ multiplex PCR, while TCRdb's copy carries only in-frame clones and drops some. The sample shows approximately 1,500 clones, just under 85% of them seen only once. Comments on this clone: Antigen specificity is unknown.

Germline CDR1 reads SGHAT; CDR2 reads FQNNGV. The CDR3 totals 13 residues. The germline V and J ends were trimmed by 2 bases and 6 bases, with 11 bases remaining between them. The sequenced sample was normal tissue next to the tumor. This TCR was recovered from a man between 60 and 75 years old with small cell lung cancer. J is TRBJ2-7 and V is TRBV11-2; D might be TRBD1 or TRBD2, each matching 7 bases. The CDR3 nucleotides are TGTGCCAGCAGCTTATCCAGGGGGGGCGAGCAGTACTTC. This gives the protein CASSLSRGGEQYF.